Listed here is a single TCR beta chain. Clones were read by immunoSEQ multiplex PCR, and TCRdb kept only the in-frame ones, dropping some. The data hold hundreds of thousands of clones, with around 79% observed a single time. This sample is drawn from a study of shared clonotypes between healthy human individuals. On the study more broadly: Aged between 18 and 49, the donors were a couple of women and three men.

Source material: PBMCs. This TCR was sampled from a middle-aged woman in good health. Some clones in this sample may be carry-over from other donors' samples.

CDR3 nucleotides: TGTGCCAGCAGCTTACAGGGCGAAAATCAGCCCCAGCATTTT. Its protein is CASSLQGENQPQHF. The rearrangement links TRBV27 to TRBJ1-5; perhaps TRBD1 as D (6 bases). Germline loops: CDR1 MNHEY, CDR2 SMNVEV (reference sequence). There are 14 residues in the CDR3. V was clipped by 6 bases and J by 4 bases, with 13 bases between them.